This TCR beta chain stems from a study of identical twins. General study points: The study found weaker excess twin sharing in beta out-of-frame sequences.

Details on this clonotype: The antigen remains unidentified.

From the 5' RACE reads, TCRdb called clonotypes with MiXCR, one entry per CDR3 protein. The profile covers some 790,000 distinct CDR3 sequences, with roughly 18% appearing a single time and 13% taken by the ten largest. The V gene lost 1 base and the J gene lost 4 bases, with 11 bases spanning the gap. The CDR3 extends over 15 amino acids. Germline CDR1 SEHNR, CDR2 FQNEAQ (reference sequence). The data were also submitted as part of a second study, on T cells expressing NK-cell markers. That source notes: In a handful of donors, dominant clonotypes made up roughly 28.3-65% of CD3+CD56-NKG2C+ cells. The study left the HCMV specificity of expanded NKG2C+ T cell clones unresolved.

Specimen: PBMCs. This receptor was identified in a woman aged 18 to 35 in good health. The chain recombines TRBV7-9 with TRBJ2-1; D is unclear. The CDR3 nucleotides read TGTGCCAGCAGCTTAGATCCCCGCCCATACAATGAGCAGTTCTTC. Translating gives CASSLDPRPYNEQFF.